This TCR beta chain was found in a study of control samples from healthy donors and cancer patients. Clones were read by immunoSEQ multiplex PCR, and TCRdb kept only the in-frame ones, dropping some. The sample yields some 410,000 clones, 80% to 95% seen once. The receptor's source is a man between 35 and 55 years old with head and neck cancer. Material for sequencing was PBMCs.

DNA of the CDR3: TGTGCCAGCTCCGAAACCTACGAGCAGTACTTC. This codes for CASSETYEQYF. The chain joins TRBV18 to TRBJ2-7; D remains unclear. Germline V gene data show CDR1 as KGHSH and CDR2 as LQKENI. V gave up 6 bases and J gave up 2 bases, with 5 bases separating them. The CDR3 extends over 11 amino acids. Combining the CDR3 with reference TRBV18 and TRBJ2-7 gives the whole variable domain NAGVMQNPRHLVRRRGQEARLRCSPMKGHSHVYWYRQLPEEGLKFMVYLQKENIIDESGMPKERFSAEFPKEGPSILRIQQVVRGDSAAYFCASSETYEQYFGPGTRLTVT.